The rows below give T cell receptor beta chains drawn from one sample of a study of blood T cell repertoires in COVID-19. Clones were read by immunoSEQ multiplex PCR, and TCRdb kept only the in-frame ones, dropping some. This table has approximately 380,000 clones, around 89% appearing once. Sequencing used PBMCs or T cells enriched from blood (not recorded which). The receptors originated from a woman in her late teens or twenties who had recovered from COVID-19. Both conserved end residues are part of each CDR3. Fields, in order: J gene, clone size, V gene, D gene, CDR3 DNA, CDR3 protein. A D gene is named only where the DNA matches it firmly. Rows may omit the clone size; those that give it use once, few, many or a size class.

J gene: TRBJ2-1; clone size: .; V gene: TRBV28; D gene: TRBD2; CDR3 DNA: TGTGCCAGCAGTTCGAGTAGTCTAGCGGGGGCCCGGTTCTTC; CDR3 protein: CASSSSSLAGARFF
J gene: TRBJ2-4; clone size: .; V gene: TRBV7-9; D gene: TRBD1; CDR3 DNA: TGTGCCAGCAGCTCCATGACAGGGTCCACGGTAAACATTCAGTACTTC; CDR3 protein: CASSSMTGSTVNIQYF
J gene: TRBJ1-1; clone size: .; V gene: TRBV27; D gene: TRBD1; CDR3 DNA: TGTGCCAGCAACCGACAGGGGGAGAACACTGAAGCTTTCTTT; CDR3 protein: CASNRQGENTEAFF
J gene: TRBJ2-5; clone size: once; V gene: TRBV28; D gene: .; CDR3 DNA: TGTGCCAGCAGAGCCACAGGGTTAGGGGAGACCCAGTACTTC; CDR3 protein: CASRATGLGETQYF
J gene: TRBJ1-3; clone size: .; V gene: TRBV4-1; D gene: TRBD1; CDR3 DNA: TGCGCCAGCAGCCAAGAGACAGGGACTTCTGGAAACACCATATATTTT; CDR3 protein: CASSQETGTSGNTIYF
J gene: TRBJ1-3; clone size: .; V gene: TRBV30; D gene: .; CDR3 DNA: TGTGCCTGGAGTGGACGACAGACCTCTGGAAACACCATATATTTT; CDR3 protein: CAWSGRQTSGNTIYF
J gene: TRBJ1-1; clone size: many; V gene: TRBV7-2; D gene: TRBD1; CDR3 DNA: TGTGCCAGCAGCTCCCGGACAGGGGGAGGGAAGACTGAAGCTTTCTTT; CDR3 protein: CASSSRTGGGKTEAFF
J gene: TRBJ2-1; clone size: .; V gene: TRBV29-1; D gene: .; CDR3 DNA: TGCAGCGTTGGAACATACAATGAGCAGTTCTTC; CDR3 protein: CSVGTYNEQFF
J gene: TRBJ2-1; clone size: .; V gene: TRBV7-8; D gene: TRBD2; CDR3 DNA: TGTGCCAGCAGCTTAGTCGGATTAGCGGGGGGCCGTACTAACAATGAGCAGTTCTTC; CDR3 protein: CASSLVGLAGGRTNNEQFF
J gene: TRBJ2-4; clone size: .; V gene: TRBV7-7; D gene: TRBD2; CDR3 DNA: TGTGCTAGCAGCTTGACCCTCCTACTAGCGGGGCGAGCCAAAAACATTCAGTACTTC; CDR3 protein: CASSLTLLLAGRAKNIQYF
J gene: TRBJ2-7; clone size: .; V gene: TRBV30; D gene: TRBD1; CDR3 DNA: TGTGCCTGGAGCAGGACAGGGGCCTCCTACGAGCAGTACTTC; CDR3 protein: CAWSRTGASYEQYF
J gene: TRBJ1-2; clone size: few; V gene: TRBV19; D gene: TRBD1; CDR3 DNA: TGTGCCAGCCTAGACAGGGGGATTGGCTATGGCTACACCTTC; CDR3 protein: CASLDRGIGYGYTF
J gene: TRBJ2-7; clone size: few; V gene: TRBV6-5; D gene: TRBD1; CDR3 DNA: TGTGCCAGCAGTTACGGGCAGGGGGCGCGGTACGAGCAGTACTTC; CDR3 protein: CASSYGQGARYEQYF
J gene: TRBJ1-1; clone size: once; V gene: TRBV19; D gene: .; CDR3 DNA: TGTGCCAGTAGTTGGGCAGCGAACACTGAAGCTTTCTTT; CDR3 protein: CASSWAANTEAFF
J gene: TRBJ1-1; clone size: .; V gene: TRBV5-4; D gene: .; CDR3 DNA: TGTGCCAGCAGCTTGGCGATAGAGATGAACACTGAAGCTTTCTTT; CDR3 protein: CASSLAIEMNTEAFF
J gene: TRBJ1-2; clone size: .; V gene: TRBV5-8; D gene: .; CDR3 DNA: TGTGCCAGCAGCTCACCAGACAGTAACTATGGCTACACCTTC; CDR3 protein: CASSSPDSNYGYTF
J gene: TRBJ2-7; clone size: .; V gene: TRBV4-1; D gene: .; CDR3 DNA: TGCGCCAGCAGCCAATCAAAGGCGGCAACCTACGAGCAGTACTTC; CDR3 protein: CASSQSKAATYEQYF
J gene: TRBJ1-5; clone size: .; V gene: TRBV11-2; D gene: .; CDR3 DNA: TGTGCCAGCACCCGACATCCCACGGATCAGCCCCAGCATTTT; CDR3 protein: CASTRHPTDQPQHF
J gene: TRBJ1-1; clone size: .; V gene: TRBV12-3/TRBV12-4; D gene: .; CDR3 DNA: TGTGCCAGCAGTTTTAGGGGGGGCACTGAAGCTTTCTTT; CDR3 protein: CASSFRGGTEAFF
J gene: TRBJ1-6; clone size: .; V gene: TRBV4-2; D gene: TRBD1; CDR3 DNA: TGTGCCAGCAGCCAAGATCGGGACAGGGCTAATTCACCCCTCCACTTT; CDR3 protein: CASSQDRDRANSPLHF
J gene: TRBJ2-2; clone size: .; V gene: TRBV4-2; D gene: .; CDR3 DNA: TGTGCCAGCAGCCAAGAAGGGCAGGGGCGCACCGGGGAGCTGTTTTTT; CDR3 protein: CASSQEGQGRTGELFF
J gene: TRBJ1-3; clone size: .; V gene: TRBV25-1; D gene: .; CDR3 DNA: TGTGCCAGCAGTGAAAGTTATCGGGGGACCTCTGGAAACACCATATATTTT; CDR3 protein: CASSESYRGTSGNTIYF
J gene: TRBJ2-7; clone size: .; V gene: TRBV4-1; D gene: TRBD1; CDR3 DNA: TGCGCCAGCAGCCTGCGGACAGGGTTTTACGAGCAGTACTTC; CDR3 protein: CASSLRTGFYEQYF
J gene: TRBJ2-1; clone size: .; V gene: TRBV14; D gene: TRBD2; CDR3 DNA: TGTGCCAGCAGCCAAGAAAGGGAGCGGGGGACCTCCTACAATGAGCAGTTCTTC; CDR3 protein: CASSQERERGTSYNEQFF
J gene: TRBJ2-5; clone size: .; V gene: TRBV7-2; D gene: TRBD2; CDR3 DNA: TGTGCCAGCAGCTTCATAGCGGGGGTGCAAGAGACCCAGTACTTC; CDR3 protein: CASSFIAGVQETQYF
J gene: TRBJ2-5; clone size: few; V gene: TRBV6-1; D gene: TRBD2; CDR3 DNA: TGTGCCAGCAGTGACCTAGCGGGGGGACAAGAGACCCAGTACTTC; CDR3 protein: CASSDLAGGQETQYF
J gene: TRBJ1-5; clone size: .; V gene: TRBV3-1/TRBV3-2; D gene: .; CDR3 DNA: TGTGCCAGCAGCCAGGTACTCAATCAGCCCCAGCATTTT; CDR3 protein: CASSQVLNQPQHF
J gene: TRBJ1-5; clone size: .; V gene: TRBV28; D gene: .; CDR3 DNA: TGTGCCAGCAGTTTGGGGGTGAGGGGGAATCAGCCCCAGCATTTT; CDR3 protein: CASSLGVRGNQPQHF
J gene: TRBJ1-5; clone size: .; V gene: TRBV19; D gene: .; CDR3 DNA: TGTGCCAGTAGTACAGGGATTAGCAATCAGCCCCAGCATTTT; CDR3 protein: CASSTGISNQPQHF
J gene: TRBJ1-1; clone size: .; V gene: TRBV28; D gene: TRBD1; CDR3 DNA: TGTGCCAGCAGACACGGGACAGGGGCTCGAGGGACCACTGAAGCTTTCTTT; CDR3 protein: CASRHGTGARGTTEAFF
J gene: TRBJ2-2; clone size: .; V gene: TRBV5-1; D gene: .; CDR3 DNA: TGCGCCAGCAGCTTGGTGTCAATTGGGGCCACCGGGGAGCTGTTTTTT; CDR3 protein: CASSLVSIGATGELFF
J gene: TRBJ2-2; clone size: once; V gene: TRBV10-3; D gene: .; CDR3 DNA: TGTGCCAAAAAAGACAGCAACACCGGGGAGCTGTTTTTT; CDR3 protein: CAKKDSNTGELFF
J gene: TRBJ1-2; clone size: .; V gene: TRBV3-1/TRBV3-2; D gene: .; CDR3 DNA: TGTGCCAGCAGCCAAGCAGGGAACCGGGCGGGCTACACCTTC; CDR3 protein: CASSQAGNRAGYTF
J gene: TRBJ2-7; clone size: .; V gene: TRBV19; D gene: TRBD1; CDR3 DNA: TGTGCCAGTGCAACGGACAGGAAAAACTACGAGCAGTACTTC; CDR3 protein: CASATDRKNYEQYF
J gene: TRBJ2-1; clone size: .; V gene: TRBV7-9; D gene: TRBD1; CDR3 DNA: TGTGCCAGTAGGGACAGGAGCTCCTACAATGAGCAGTTCTTC; CDR3 protein: CASRDRSSYNEQFF
J gene: TRBJ1-2; clone size: .; V gene: TRBV4-1; D gene: .; CDR3 DNA: TGCGCCAGCAGCCAAGGGGGCATCTATGGCTACACCTTC; CDR3 protein: CASSQGGIYGYTF
J gene: TRBJ1-1; clone size: .; V gene: TRBV7-9; D gene: .; CDR3 DNA: TGTGCCAGCAGCTTTCAGGGGCCGAACACTGAAGCTTTCTTT; CDR3 protein: CASSFQGPNTEAFF
J gene: TRBJ1-1; clone size: .; V gene: TRBV30; D gene: .; CDR3 DNA: TGTGCCTGGAGTGTACTCTGGTTCGGTAACACTGAAGCTTTCTTT; CDR3 protein: CAWSVLWFGNTEAFF
J gene: TRBJ2-3; clone size: once; V gene: TRBV6-5; D gene: .; CDR3 DNA: TGTGCCAGCAGGGTTCCGGTTACAGATACGCAGTATTTT; CDR3 protein: CASRVPVTDTQYF
J gene: TRBJ1-6; clone size: .; V gene: TRBV27; D gene: .; CDR3 DNA: TGTGCCAGCAGTTTCAGACAGACCTATAATTCACCCCTCCACTTT; CDR3 protein: CASSFRQTYNSPLHF
J gene: TRBJ1-5; clone size: .; V gene: TRBV7-8; D gene: .; CDR3 DNA: TGTGCCAGCAGCTTATTCTGGACACCCAGCAATCAGCCCCAGCATTTT; CDR3 protein: CASSLFWTPSNQPQHF
J gene: TRBJ2-3; clone size: .; V gene: TRBV7-9; D gene: TRBD2; CDR3 DNA: TGTGCCAGCAGCGTGGGACTAGCGGGGGTGGCGCAGTATTTT; CDR3 protein: CASSVGLAGVAQYF
J gene: TRBJ2-5; clone size: .; V gene: TRBV19; D gene: TRBD2; CDR3 DNA: TGTGCCAGCAGACGCCCCGGGACTAGCCAAGAGACCCAGTACTTC; CDR3 protein: CASRRPGTSQETQYF
J gene: TRBJ2-1; clone size: once; V gene: TRBV19; D gene: TRBD1; CDR3 DNA: TGTGCCAGTAGTATACGTGGACAGGGCAGAAATGAGCAGTTCTTC; CDR3 protein: CASSIRGQGRNEQFF
J gene: TRBJ1-2; clone size: .; V gene: TRBV4-1; D gene: .; CDR3 DNA: TGCGCCAGCAGCCAAGGAAGAACGGGGAGTCGATGGTATGGCTACACCTTC; CDR3 protein: CASSQGRTGSRWYGYTF
J gene: TRBJ1-1; clone size: .; V gene: TRBV28; D gene: .; CDR3 DNA: TGTGCCAGCAGCCAACTCCCCCAGGGAAGGCCTGAAGCTTTCTTT; CDR3 protein: CASSQLPQGRPEAFF
J gene: TRBJ1-1; clone size: few; V gene: TRBV5-1; D gene: TRBD1; CDR3 DNA: TGCGCCAGCAGTCCCCCCAGGGGGACTGAAGCTTTCTTT; CDR3 protein: CASSPPRGTEAFF
J gene: TRBJ2-3; clone size: .; V gene: TRBV5-8; D gene: .; CDR3 DNA: TGTGCCAGCAGCTTGGCGCGGGGTGGGAGCACAGATACGCAGTATTTT; CDR3 protein: CASSLARGGSTDTQYF
J gene: TRBJ2-7; clone size: .; V gene: TRBV4-2; D gene: TRBD2; CDR3 DNA: TGTGCCAGCAGCCAAGTTCTAGCGGGGGCCTACGAGCAGTACTTC; CDR3 protein: CASSQVLAGAYEQYF
J gene: TRBJ1-2; clone size: few; V gene: TRBV27; D gene: TRBD1; CDR3 DNA: TGTGCCAGCAGGGGGACAGGAAACTCTGGCTACACCTTC; CDR3 protein: CASRGTGNSGYTF
J gene: TRBJ1-6; clone size: .; V gene: TRBV6-1; D gene: TRBD1; CDR3 DNA: TGTGCCAGCAGTGAAGAAACAGGGGTAAATTCACCCCTCCACTTT; CDR3 protein: CASSEETGVNSPLHF
J gene: TRBJ2-2; clone size: .; V gene: TRBV3-1/TRBV3-2; D gene: TRBD2; CDR3 DNA: TGTGCCAGCAGGCGGGGGGCCGGGGAGCTGTTTTTT; CDR3 protein: CASRRGAGELFF
J gene: TRBJ2-7; clone size: .; V gene: TRBV7-8; D gene: TRBD2; CDR3 DNA: TGTGCCAGCAGCTTAGGGACTAGCGGTTTCTACGAGCAGTACTTC; CDR3 protein: CASSLGTSGFYEQYF
J gene: TRBJ2-1; clone size: .; V gene: TRBV5-6; D gene: TRBD2; CDR3 DNA: TGTGCCAGCAGCTTGGTATTTATGGGACTAGCGGGGGGGCCGGTTGAGCAGTTCTTC; CDR3 protein: CASSLVFMGLAGGPVEQFF
J gene: TRBJ2-7; clone size: .; V gene: TRBV28; D gene: TRBD1; CDR3 DNA: TGTGCCAGCAGTTCAACCGGGACAGGGAGGAACGAGCAGTACTTC; CDR3 protein: CASSSTGTGRNEQYF
J gene: TRBJ1-1; clone size: .; V gene: TRBV5-6; D gene: .; CDR3 DNA: TGTGCCAGCAGCTTTGGGGGGACTAGGACTGAAGCTTTCTTT; CDR3 protein: CASSFGGTRTEAFF
J gene: TRBJ2-5; clone size: .; V gene: TRBV11-2; D gene: TRBD2; CDR3 DNA: TGTGCCAGCAGCCAGGGGCGGGGGGTCAGGGAGGTGGAGACCCAGTACTTC; CDR3 protein: CASSQGRGVREVETQYF